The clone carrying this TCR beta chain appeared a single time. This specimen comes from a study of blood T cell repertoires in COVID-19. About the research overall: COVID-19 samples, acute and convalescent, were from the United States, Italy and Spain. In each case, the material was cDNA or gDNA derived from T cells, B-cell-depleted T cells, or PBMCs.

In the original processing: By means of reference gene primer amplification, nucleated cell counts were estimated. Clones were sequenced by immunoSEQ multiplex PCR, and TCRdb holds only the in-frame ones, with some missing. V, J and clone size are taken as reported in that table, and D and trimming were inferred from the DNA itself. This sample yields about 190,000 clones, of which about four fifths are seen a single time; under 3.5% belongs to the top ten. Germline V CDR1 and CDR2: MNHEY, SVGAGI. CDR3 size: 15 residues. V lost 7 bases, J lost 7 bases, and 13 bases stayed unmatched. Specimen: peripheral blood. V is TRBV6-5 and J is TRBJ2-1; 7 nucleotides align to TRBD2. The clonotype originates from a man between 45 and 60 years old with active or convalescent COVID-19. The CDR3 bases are TGTGCCAGCACCCCTGGGGGGGATATCAAGAATGAGCAGTTCTTC. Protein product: CASTPGGDIKNEQFF.